Sequencing of this T cell receptor beta chain was carried out in a study of monozygotic twins with inflammatory bowel disease. Germline-derived CDR1 and CDR2 are SGHRS and YFSETQ. The CDR3 is made up of 15 amino acids. A roughly 2.5 ml blood sample was drawn per donor. Each CDR3 protein gets one entry in TCRdb, which reprocessed the 5' RACE reads and gives no DNA. This sample lists about 450,000 distinct CDR3 sequences; its ten largest clones have around 2.4%. This chain links TRBV5-1 with TRBJ2-5; the TRBD2 assignment by TCRdb is unverifiable without DNA. The specimen was blood. The TCR originated in a human donor with ulcerative colitis or Crohn's disease, or a healthy co-twin of an affected twin (not recorded which). The CDR3 sequence: CASSPEGGSEETQYF.